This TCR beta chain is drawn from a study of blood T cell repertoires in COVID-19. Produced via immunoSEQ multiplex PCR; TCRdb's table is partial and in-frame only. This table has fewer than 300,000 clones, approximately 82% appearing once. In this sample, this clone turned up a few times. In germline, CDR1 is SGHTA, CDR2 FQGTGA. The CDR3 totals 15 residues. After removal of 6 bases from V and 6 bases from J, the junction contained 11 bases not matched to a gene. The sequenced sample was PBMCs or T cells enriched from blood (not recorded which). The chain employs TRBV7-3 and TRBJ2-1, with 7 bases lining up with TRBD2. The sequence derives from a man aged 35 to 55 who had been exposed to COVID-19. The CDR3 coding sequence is TGTGCCAGCAGACGGGGGACTACCCCGGGCAATGAGCAGTTCTTC. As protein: CASRRGTTPGNEQFF.